This entry lists 2 T cell receptor beta chains sequenced from one sample in a study of blood T cell repertoires in COVID-19. Libraries were prepared by immunoSEQ multiplex PCR; TCRdb keeps only in-frame clonotypes and omits some of them. The sample lists 380,000 or so clones, approximately 77% occurring once. Input material: peripheral blood. These receptors all stem from a human donor with acute or convalescent COVID-19. The donor label of this sample is uncertain.

This chain links TRBV4-1 with TRBJ2-7, with D maybe TRBD1 (6 bases). The CDR3 totals 16 residues. CDR1 and CDR2 (germline): MGHRA, YSYEKL. The V and J ends lost 1 base and 0 bases respectively, with 13 bases between them. CDR3 residues: CASSQGDYRDSYEQYF. CDR3 nucleotides: TGCGCCAGCAGCCAAGGGGATTACAGGGACTCCTACGAGCAGTACTTC.

The rearrangement uses TRBV7-9 and TRBJ1-2; the D is unclear. Germline CDR1 SEHNR, CDR2 FQNEAQ (reference sequence). The CDR3 extends over 14 amino acids. With 5 bases removed from V and 7 bases from J, the gap between germline ends came to 17 bases. The CDR3 nucleotides are TGTGCCAGCAGCGCCGATCGGGGTCTTGGTGGCTACACCTTC. Amino acids: CASSADRGLGGYTF.